Below are 28 T cell receptor beta chains sequenced from a single sample in a study of cytomegalovirus exposure and HLA in healthy donors. Clones were read by immunoSEQ multiplex PCR, and TCRdb kept only the in-frame ones, dropping some. This table has 250,000 to 300,000 clones, 90% appearing once. Sequenced material: PBMCs. These receptor sequences come from a woman aged 18-29 years in good health and CMV-seronegative.

This clone has just one count. This chain joins TRBV5-8 and TRBJ2-7; 16 bases are a match to TRBD2. Trimming took 4 bases from V and 0 from J; bases not matched to a gene: 7. In germline, CDR1 is SGHTS, CDR2 YDEGEE. CDR3 length: 18 amino acids. CDR3 DNA: TGTGCCAGCAGCCTGGTGGGACTAGCGGGGGGGAGCTCCTACGAGCAGTACGTC. Protein product: CASSLVGLAGGSSYEQYV.

This CDR3 reads CASSGVANGYEQYV. The DNA for the CDR3 is TGTGCCAGCAGCGGGGTGGCGAACGGATACGAGCAGTACGTC. The chain joins TRBV28 to TRBJ2-7; tentative D call: TRBD2 (5 bases). V lost 6 bases and J lost 4, with 16 bases in between. The CDR3 extends over 14 amino acids. The germline V gene encodes CDR1 MDHEN and CDR2 SYDVKM.

The CDR3 spells CATLIAGGPFNEQFF. In nucleotides, the CDR3 is TGTGCCACCCTGATAGCGGGGGGGCCGTTTAATGAGCAGTTCTTC. The chain employs TRBV7-9 and TRBJ2-1, with 11 bases identical to TRBD2. The CDR3 runs 15 residues. The V gene end was trimmed by 10 bases and the J gene end by 7 bases; junction bases not matched to a gene: 12. Germline V gene lookup returns CDR1 SEHNR and CDR2 FQNEAQ (reference sequence).

The chain carries TRBV11-1 and TRBJ2-2; D possibly corresponds to TRBD1 (6 bases). The germline V and J ends were trimmed by 3 bases and 6 bases, with 11 bases remaining between them. Germline V gives CDR1 SGHAT, CDR2 FQDESV (reference sequence). CDR3 length: 14 residues. CDR3 amino acids: CASSFQGKAGELFF. The CDR3 coding sequence is TGTGCCAGCAGCTTTCAGGGGAAGGCCGGGGAGCTGTTTTTT.

The chain carries TRBV5-4 and TRBJ1-6; the match to TRBD1 covers 7 bases. Losses at the gene ends were 0 bases for V and 8 bases for J; bases not matched to a gene: 5. Germline loops: CDR1 SGHNT, CDR2 YYREEE (reference sequence). CDR3 length: 15 amino acids. The CDR3 region has the DNA TGTGCCAGCAGCTTGGTGACAGGGCGTGATTCACCCCTCCACTTT. It encodes CASSLVTGRDSPLHF. The entire variable domain, with the rest obtained from reference TRBV5-4 and TRBJ1-6, is as follows: ETGVTQSPTHLIKTRGQQVTLRCSSQSGHNTVSWYQQALGQGPQFIFQYYREEENGRGNFPPRFSGLQFPNYSSELNVNALELDDSALYLCASSLVTGRDSPLHFGNGTRLTVT.

The chain combines TRBV4-2 with TRBJ2-1; D perhaps matches TRBD2 (5 bases). The CDR3 loop spans 17 amino acids. The ends were cut back, 1 base at V and 14 bases at J, with 27 bases in the middle. Per germline, CDR1 LGHNA and CDR2 YNFKEQ. Here the CDR3 DNA reads TGTGCCAGCAGCCAAGTAGTGACTCGGCGGGCCCCAGGACGGGAGTTCTTC. It yields the protein CASSQVVTRRAPGREFF.

A single count supports this clone. The chain carries TRBV18 and TRBJ1-1, with 8 bases lining up with TRBD1. Germline V gene lookup returns CDR1 KGHSH and CDR2 LQKENI. Germline trimming cut 4 bases from V and 4 bases from J; bases unmatched to any gene: 5. There are 14 residues in the CDR3. CDR3 DNA sequence: TGTGCCAGCTCACTAGACAGGGGTGGCACTGAAGCTTTCTTT. Residues: CASSLDRGGTEAFF.

V gene TRBV5-1 combines with J gene TRBJ2-3; D is possibly TRBD1 (6 bases). This CDR3 is built from 15 residues. CDR1 and CDR2 (germline): SGHRS, YFSETQ. With 0 bases removed from V and 7 bases from J, the gap between germline ends came to 15 bases. The CDR3 nucleotides read TGCGCCAGCAGCTTGGTGTCAGGGGAAGAACATACGCAGTATTTT. Translated: CASSLVSGEEHTQYF.

This chain links TRBV19 with TRBJ1-5; maybe TRBD1 (5 bases). The CDR3 is made up of 15 amino acids. Germline V gene data show CDR1 as LNHDA and CDR2 as SQIVND (reference sequence). V was trimmed by 4 bases and J by 0 bases, leaving 10 bases between them. The CDR3: CASSNGQFSNQPQHF. The CDR3 coding sequence is TGTGCCAGTAGTAACGGACAATTTAGCAATCAGCCCCAGCATTTT.

This chain connects TRBV27 to TRBJ1-5; a weak D match, TRBD1 (6 bases). The germline V gene has CDR1 MNHEY and CDR2 SMNVEV (reference sequence). The V and J ends lost 5 bases and 2 bases respectively, with 16 bases between them. This CDR3 region has 16 residues. The CDR3 DNA reads TGTGCCAGCAGTCCCACTACAGGGTTGGGCAATCAGCCCCAGCATTTT. Its protein product is CASSPTTGLGNQPQHF.

The V and J genes are TRBV7-6 and TRBJ1-1; D might be TRBD1 (5 bases). The CDR3 totals 16 residues. Per the germline V gene, CDR1 is SGHVS and CDR2 is FNYEAQ. Trimming removed 0 bases at V and 4 bases at J, with 15 bases between. Here the CDR3 DNA reads TGTGCCAGCAGCTTAGCGATCGGGGGGGATGCCACTGAAGCTTTCTTT. Its translation: CASSLAIGGDATEAFF.

The J gene is TRBJ1-1, the V gene TRBV19, with D tentatively TRBD1 (6 bases). CDR3 length equals 14 residues. Trimming removed 6 bases at V and 0 bases at J, with 11 bases between. Germline lookup yields CDR1 LNHDA and CDR2 SQIVND (reference sequence). In DNA form, the CDR3 reads TGTGCCAGTAGCTTACAGGGATTGAACACTGAAGCTTTCTTT. Its protein is CASSLQGLNTEAFF.

The chain links TRBV28 to TRBJ2-1; TRBD1 matches at 7 bases. Germline V gives CDR1 MDHEN, CDR2 SYDVKM. The CDR3 is 14 residues long. V shed 5 bases and J 4 bases; nucleotides not matched to a gene: 5. The CDR3 DNA reads as TGTGCCAGCAGTACAAAGACAGGGTACAATGAGCAGTTCTTC. It encodes CASSTKTGYNEQFF.

The J gene is TRBJ2-3, the V gene TRBV29-1, with a weak D call TRBD2 (5 bases). Germline V lookup: CDR1 SQVTM, CDR2 ANQGSEA. The CDR3 contains 15 residues. Trimming took off 5 bases at V and 0 bases at J, with 15 bases between the two ends. The CDR3 loop reads CSVNPRGSSTDTQYF. CDR3 nucleotides: TGCAGCGTTAACCCCCGGGGATCTAGCACAGATACGCAGTATTTT.

V usage is TRBV7-2 and J usage is TRBJ2-7; maybe TRBD1 (6 bases). CDR1 is SGHTA and CDR2 is FQGNSA in the germline V gene. The CDR3 loop spans 14 amino acids. V lost 1 base and J 2 bases, leaving 9 bases between the germline ends. CDR3 loop: CASSLDRATYEQYF. The CDR3 nucleotides read TGTGCCAGCAGCTTAGACAGGGCCACCTACGAGCAGTACTTC.

J is TRBJ1-1 and V is TRBV5-1, with D possibly TRBD1 on 5 matching bases. The CDR3 sequence is 15 residues long. The V gene's germline CDR1 is SGHRS and CDR2 YFSETQ. V gave up 4 bases and J gave up 7 bases, with 20 bases separating them. CDR3 DNA sequence: TGCGCCAGCAGCCCCGCAAAAGGGGTTTTGGGTGAAGCTTTCTTT. Translating gives CASSPAKGVLGEAFF.

The V gene is TRBV27, the J gene TRBJ2-1, with 8 positions matching TRBD1. J lost 7 bases, V lost 0 bases, and 14 bases had no gene match. The CDR3 has 18 residues. The germline V gene has CDR1 MNHEY and CDR2 SMNVEV (reference sequence). CDR3: CASSLSGLGTGELNEQFF. CDR3 bases: TGTGCCAGCAGTTTATCGGGCCTTGGGACAGGCGAGTTGAATGAGCAGTTCTTC.

J is TRBJ2-3 and V is TRBV2; TRBD2 matches at 8 bases. The CDR3 has 14 amino acids. CDR1 is SNHLY and CDR2 is FYNNEI in the germline V gene. The V segment lost 6 bases and the J segment 6 bases; nucleotides outside the gene matches: 8. CDR3 sequence reads: CASSPPGLGDTQYF. The CDR3 bases are TGTGCCAGCAGCCCCCCGGGACTAGGGGATACGCAGTATTTT.

V is TRBV18 and J is TRBJ1-1; perhaps TRBD1 as D (6 bases). Trimming pared 1 base from V and 0 bases from J, leaving 15 bases between. The CDR3 runs to 17 residues. CDR1 is KGHSH and CDR2 is LQKENI in the germline V gene. The CDR3 DNA reads as TGTGCCAGCTCACCACGAGCAGGGGCCGACTTGAACACTGAAGCTTTCTTT. Amino acids: CASSPRAGADLNTEAFF.

The V and J genes are TRBV6-1 and TRBJ2-3; D perhaps matches TRBD2 (6 bases). CDR1 and CDR2 from the germline V gene are MNHNS and SASEGT. Trimming removed 8 bases at V and 2 bases at J, with 14 bases between. The CDR3 runs to 14 residues. CDR3 coding DNA: TGTGCCAGCGGGTCTAGCGCTCCCACAGATACGCAGTATTTT. Translated, it gives CASGSSAPTDTQYF.

The V and J genes are TRBV12-5 and TRBJ2-1; 7 nucleotides agree with TRBD1. V shed 6 bases, J shed 0 bases, and the junction held 5 bases outside the gene matches. Germline CDR1 reads LGHNT; CDR2 reads FRNRAP. This CDR3 contains 15 residues. The CDR3 sequence is CASGLGQPSYNEQFF. The DNA for the CDR3 is TGTGCTAGTGGCCTGGGACAGCCCTCCTACAATGAGCAGTTCTTC.

The V and J genes are TRBV19 and TRBJ2-1; TRBD1 matches 9 bases. V dropped 3 bases and J dropped 3; count of bases not matched to a gene: 3. Germline CDR1 and CDR2: LNHDA and SQIVND (reference sequence). The CDR3 is made up of 15 amino acids. The CDR3 loop reads CASSIAGQGYNEQFF. The DNA for the CDR3 is TGTGCCAGTAGTATCGCGGGACAGGGCTACAATGAGCAGTTCTTC.

V gene TRBV2 combines with J gene TRBJ1-5; D is perhaps TRBD1 (5 bases). Trimming pared 3 bases from V and 7 bases from J, leaving 13 bases between. The CDR3 is 14 amino acids. Germline V gives CDR1 SNHLY, CDR2 FYNNEI. CDR3 DNA sequence: TGTGCCAGCAGTGATTGGGCAGGGCCCCAGCCCCAGCATTTT. It is translated as CASSDWAGPQPQHF.

This sequence joins TRBV2 and TRBJ1-1; TRBD1 aligns across 9 bases. Trimming removed 1 base from V and 5 bases from J; junction bases left unmatched: 8. This CDR3 comprises 16 residues. Per the germline V gene, CDR1 is SNHLY and CDR2 is FYNNEI. The CDR3 sequence: CASSEGVDRGNTEAFF. The CDR3, as DNA: TGTGCCAGCAGTGAAGGGGTTGACAGGGGGAATACTGAAGCTTTCTTT.

This chain joins TRBV6-6 and TRBJ1-3, with D perhaps matching TRBD1 (6 bases). The CDR3 is made up of 15 amino acids. Deletions cut 7 bases from V and 3 bases from J, with 16 bases between. Germline V CDR1 and CDR2: MNHNY, SVGAGI (reference sequence). CDR3 region: CASTPGRGYGNTIYF. The CDR3 DNA is TGTGCCAGCACCCCCGGCAGGGGTTATGGAAACACCATATATTTT.

The genes are TRBV6-5 and TRBJ2-7; D perhaps matches TRBD1 (5 bases). This CDR3 is built from 14 residues. Germline values: CDR1 MNHEY, CDR2 SVGAGI. Trimming took 1 base from V and 1 from J, leaving 8 bases between them. CDR3 loop: CASSYFQGSYEQYF. In DNA, the CDR3 is TGTGCCAGCAGTTACTTTCAGGGATCCTACGAGCAGTACTTC.

As to this clone: At one of its ends the junction is not consistent with the germline gene, which may arise from a read error. This chain uses TRBV11-3 with TRBJ2-1; D remains unclear. The germline gives CDR1 SGHNT, CDR2 YENEEA. The CDR3 is 15 amino acids. The CDR3 DNA reads as TGTGCCAGCAGCCTAGACGAGAGCTCCTACAATGAGCAGTTCTTC. This codes for CASSLDESSYNEQFF.

V usage is TRBV7-2 and J usage is TRBJ1-1, with a possible D match to TRBD1 (5 bases). V lost 3 bases, J lost 2 bases, and 10 bases lay in between. The CDR3 contains 14 residues. Germline V gene sequence: CDR1 SGHTA, CDR2 FQGNSA. CDR3 in amino acids: CASSFQGINTEAFF. CDR3 DNA sequence: TGTGCCAGCAGCTTCCAGGGAATTAACACTGAAGCTTTCTTT. Using reference TRBV7-2 and TRBJ1-1 for the parts outside the CDR3, the full variable domain is GAGVSQSPSNKVTEKGKDVELRCDPISGHTALYWYRQSLGQGLEFLIYFQGNSAPDKSGLPSDRFSAERTGGSVSTLTIQRTQQEDSAVYLCASSFQGINTEAFFGQGTRLTVV.